This T cell receptor beta chain appears in the sequencing data of a study of blood T cell repertoires in COVID-19. Residents of about two dozen US areas, aged about 18 to 100 years, made up the participants. Measured with immunoSEQ multiplex PCR; TCRdb has only the in-frame clones, and not every one. The sample records fewer than 500,000 clones, about 90% being singletons. Trimming took off 1 base at V and 7 bases at J, with 10 bases between the two ends. CDR1 and CDR2 from the germline V gene are LNHDA and SQIVND (reference sequence). This CDR3 comprises 13 residues. This sequence was found in a man aged 25-45 years who had recovered from COVID-19. The V call is TRBV19, the J call TRBJ1-1, with D perhaps matching TRBD1 (6 bases). Sequencing was performed on PBMCs or T cells enriched from blood (not recorded which). DNA of the CDR3: TGTGCCAGTAGTATAGGCAGGGGATTTGAAGCTTTCTTT. Protein sequence: CASSIGRGFEAFF.